Listed here are 28 T cell receptor beta chains from one sample, sequenced in a study of blood T cell repertoires in COVID-19. Only in-frame clones appear in the TCRdb table, and some are missing; sequencing was by immunoSEQ multiplex PCR. The sample has about 180,000 clones, roughly 88% seen once. Sequenced material: peripheral blood. The receptor source for this set is a woman under 40 with acute or convalescent COVID-19.

The J gene is TRBJ2-3, the V gene TRBV11-1, with unresolved D. CDR1 is SGHAT, CDR2 FQDESV, per germline (reference sequence). Trimming cost V 5 bases and J 5 bases, with 11 bases left between them. CDR3 size: 13 residues. The DNA for the CDR3 is TGTGCCAGCAGCCTAAATGTTAAAGATACGCAGTATTTT. It translates to CASSLNVKDTQYF.

The chain combines TRBV28 with TRBJ2-4, with TRBD2 identical over 7 bases. The CDR3 consists of 14 residues. Unmatched junction bases numbered 7, after V lost 3 bases and J lost 8 bases. CDR1 is MDHEN, CDR2 SYDVKM, per germline. In nucleotides, the CDR3 is TGTGCCAGCAGTTTCAAGGGAGGGTTGCACATTCAGTACTTC. It yields the protein CASSFKGGLHIQYF.

In its sample, this clone was seen a few times. This chain joins TRBV5-4 and TRBJ1-5; D remains ambiguous. Trimming cost V 9 bases and J 4 bases, with 14 bases left between them. CDR1 and CDR2 (germline): SGHNT, YYREEE (reference sequence). The CDR3 consists of 13 residues. The CDR3 spells CATAGELNQPQHF. In nucleotides, the CDR3 is TGTGCCACCGCCGGGGAGCTTAATCAGCCCCAGCATTTT.

This chain links TRBV7-2 with TRBJ1-1, with D maybe TRBD1 (5 bases). Per germline, CDR1 SGHTA and CDR2 FQGNSA. This CDR3 is built from 15 residues. V was pared by 3 bases and J by 10 bases, with 21 bases between. The CDR3 sequence is CASSLDPRRGSRAFF. Here the CDR3 DNA reads TGTGCCAGCAGCTTGGACCCGAGGAGGGGCAGTCGAGCTTTCTTT.

The chain employs TRBV6-5 and TRBJ1-6; 7 positions agree with TRBD1. This CDR3 region has 12 residues. From germline, CDR1 is MNHEY and CDR2 SVGAGI. J was trimmed by 7 bases and V by 8 bases; bases with no gene match: 2. The CDR3 DNA follows: TGTGCCAGCTGGGACAGAAATTCACCCCTCCACTTT. This translates into CASWDRNSPLHF.

This rearrangement joins TRBV7-9 to TRBJ2-5; 11 nucleotides agree with TRBD2. The CDR3 is 14 residues long. Germline values: CDR1 SEHNR, CDR2 FQNEAQ (reference sequence). Germline trimming cut 3 bases from V and 4 bases from J; bases unmatched to any gene: 1. CDR3 DNA: TGTGCCAGCAGCTTGGGGACTAGCGGAGAGACCCAGTACTTC. This codes for CASSLGTSGETQYF.

This clone was seen only once. The V gene is TRBV5-1, the J gene TRBJ1-1; no clear D gene. Trimming cost V 0 bases and J 3 bases, with 6 bases left between them. This CDR3 has 13 residues. Germline V gene lookup returns CDR1 SGHRS and CDR2 YFSETQ. CDR3 bases: TGCGCCAGCAGCTTGGAGAGGGACACTGAAGCTTTCTTT. Translating gives CASSLERDTEAFF.

The CDR3 region is CASMMREGRMYNEQFF. In nucleotides, the CDR3 is TGTGCCAGCATGATGCGGGAGGGCCGCATGTACAATGAGCAGTTCTTC. The chain uses TRBV5-5 and TRBJ2-1; 9 bases align to TRBD2. The CDR3 covers 16 residues. From germline, CDR1 is SGHKS and CDR2 YYEKEE (reference sequence). V gave up 6 bases and J gave up 4 bases; unmatched junction bases: 11.

Written as DNA, the CDR3 is TGCGCCAGCAGGACTAGCGGGCTCTACAATGAGCAGTTCTTC. Its translation is CASRTSGLYNEQFF. V and J are TRBV5-1 and TRBJ2-1; 10 nucleotides line up with TRBD2. Per germline, CDR1 SGHRS and CDR2 YFSETQ. The CDR3 spans 14 residues. V lost 5 bases, J lost 3 bases, and 2 bases stayed unmatched.

The genes are TRBV7-9 and TRBJ2-3, with D hard to call. The germline V and J ends were trimmed by 2 bases and 5 bases, with 14 bases remaining between them. Germline CDR1 reads SEHNR; CDR2 reads FQNEAQ (reference sequence). The CDR3 extends over 15 amino acids. CDR3 region: CASSLKARVEDTQYF. Here the CDR3 DNA reads TGTGCCAGCAGCTTAAAAGCGAGAGTTGAAGATACGCAGTATTTT. Full variable domain (missing parts from reference TRBV7-9 and TRBJ2-3): DTGVSQNPRHKITKRGQNVTFRCDPISEHNRLYWYRQTLGQGPEFLTYFQNEAQLEKSRLLSDRFSAERPKGSFSTLEIQRTEQGDSAMYLCASSLKARVEDTQYFGPGTRLTVL.

The chain joins TRBV5-1 to TRBJ1-1; the D gene is possibly TRBD1 (6 bases). Germline V gene data show CDR1 as SGHRS and CDR2 as YFSETQ. The CDR3 totals 14 residues. V lost 3 bases and J lost 0, with 9 bases in between. CDR3 bases: TGCGCCAGCAGCTCCGGGGACATGAACACTGAAGCTTTCTTT. It codes for CASSSGDMNTEAFF.

The J gene is TRBJ2-1, the V gene TRBV28, with TRBD1 matching 7 bases. CDR1 is MDHEN and CDR2 is SYDVKM in the germline V gene. The CDR3 is 11 residues long. Trimming removed 4 bases from V and 14 bases from J; junction bases left unmatched: 5. CDR3 DNA: TGTGCCAGCAGTTCCGACAGGGCTAAGTTCTTC. Translating it yields CASSSDRAKFF.

The chain recombines TRBV5-4 with TRBJ2-1; TRBD2 matches at 13 bases. This CDR3 contains 16 residues. Germline CDR1 reads SGHNT; CDR2 reads YYREEE (reference sequence). Germline trimming cut 4 bases from V and 7 bases from J; bases unmatched to any gene: 8. The CDR3 is CASSGPGLAGLNEQFF. The CDR3 DNA reads as TGTGCCAGCAGCGGTCCGGGACTAGCGGGATTAAATGAGCAGTTCTTC.

The V call is TRBV14, the J call TRBJ1-1, with D unresolved. V was trimmed by 1 base and J by 9 bases, leaving 12 bases between them. The length of the CDR3 is 13 residues. CDR1 is SGHDN, CDR2 FVKESK, per germline. CDR3 amino acids: CASSQVTSAKAFF. CDR3 bases: TGTGCCAGCAGCCAAGTTACCTCTGCTAAAGCTTTCTTT.

This chain connects TRBV19 to TRBJ1-1; D might be TRBD1 (5 bases). CDR1 LNHDA and CDR2 SQIVND come from the germline V gene (reference sequence). Trimming took off 8 bases at V and 5 bases at J, with 12 bases between the two ends. The CDR3 loop spans 12 amino acids. CDR3 in amino acids: CASDWGGTEAFF. CDR3 sequence (DNA): TGTGCCAGTGATTGGGGGGGGACTGAAGCTTTCTTT.

This chain connects TRBV7-9 to TRBJ2-1, with TRBD2 identical over 9 bases. The germline gives CDR1 SEHNR, CDR2 FQNEAQ (reference sequence). The CDR3 is made up of 18 amino acids. Germline trimming cut 0 bases from V and 8 bases from J; bases unmatched to any gene: 14. This CDR3 reads CASSLALIRAGGDDEQFF. The CDR3 DNA sequence: TGTGCCAGCAGCTTAGCGCTTATTCGGGCGGGAGGGGACGATGAGCAGTTCTTC.

The chain recombines TRBV28 with TRBJ2-1; D perhaps matches TRBD2 (5 bases). Germline lookup yields CDR1 MDHEN and CDR2 SYDVKM. This CDR3 has 14 residues. Deletions cut 5 bases from V and 6 bases from J, with 14 bases between. This chain's CDR3 is CASSAPTSPNEQFF. The CDR3 nucleotides are TGTGCCAGCAGTGCACCTACTAGTCCCAATGAGCAGTTCTTC.

This sequence joins TRBV2 and TRBJ1-1, with a possible D match to TRBD1 (5 bases). CDR3 length: 15 residues. Germline CDR1 and CDR2: SNHLY and FYNNEI. Between the trimmed V and J ends, which lost 1 base and 3 bases, there was a span of 12 bases. This chain's CDR3 is CASSEGEAGDTEAFF. CDR3 nucleotide sequence: TGTGCCAGCAGTGAAGGTGAAGCGGGGGACACTGAAGCTTTCTTT.

The genes are TRBV2 and TRBJ2-7; TRBD1 is a possible D gene (5 bases). The V end lost 8 bases, the J end lost 3 bases, and 17 bases lay between the germline ends. The CDR3 length is 14 residues. Germline V gene data show CDR1 as SNHLY and CDR2 as FYNNEI. The CDR3 spells CASSWGSQNYEQYF. CDR3 coding DNA: TGTGCCAGCTCCTGGGGCTCCCAAAACTACGAGCAGTACTTC.

This chain connects TRBV6-6 to TRBJ2-7; TRBD2 agrees at 9 bases. The junction had 9 bases not matched to a gene; V was cut back by 8 bases and J by 7 bases. CDR1 MNHNY and CDR2 SVGAGI come from the germline V gene (reference sequence). This CDR3 has 13 residues. The CDR3 coding sequence is TGTGCCAGCGGCGGGAGGGCCGGTAGGGAGCAGTACTTC. This translates into CASGGRAGREQYF.

The J gene is TRBJ2-5, the V gene TRBV15; maybe TRBD2 (7 bases). Trimming removed 0 bases at V and 3 bases at J, with 14 bases between. Germline CDR1 LNHNV, CDR2 YYDKDF (reference sequence). The CDR3 spans 16 residues. The CDR3 protein is CATSRDAGAREETQYF. CDR3 coding DNA: TGTGCCACCAGCAGAGATGCGGGGGCGCGGGAAGAGACCCAGTACTTC.

V is TRBV19 and J is TRBJ2-2, with 9 bases identical to TRBD1. The length of the CDR3 is 17 residues. The junction had 6 bases not matched to a gene; V was cut back by 0 bases and J by 4 bases. From germline, CDR1 is LNHDA and CDR2 SQIVND (reference sequence). The CDR3 reads CASSIDRRTGATGELFF. The CDR3, as DNA: TGTGCCAGTAGTATAGATAGGAGGACAGGGGCCACCGGGGAGCTGTTTTTT.

This chain connects TRBV2 to TRBJ1-6; D is possibly TRBD1 (6 bases). Trimming cost V 8 bases and J 10 bases, with 18 bases left between them. This CDR3 is built from 14 residues. The germline V gene has CDR1 SNHLY and CDR2 FYNNEI. The CDR3 DNA reads as TGTGCCAGCTTTTTAGGACAGAGCAAATCACCCCTCCACTTT. Its translation is CASFLGQSKSPLHF.

The V call is TRBV28, the J call TRBJ1-2, with 9 positions matching TRBD1. The germline V gene has CDR1 MDHEN and CDR2 SYDVKM. CDR3 length equals 15 residues. J was trimmed by 7 bases and V by 2 bases; bases with no gene match: 8. This chain's CDR3 is CASSLRDRVSSGYTF. The CDR3 DNA reads as TGTGCCAGCAGTTTACGGGACAGGGTTAGTTCTGGCTACACCTTC.

The table lists this clone with a count of one. V gene TRBV18 combines with J gene TRBJ2-3; TRBD2 might be the D (6 bases). Germline V CDR1 and CDR2: KGHSH, LQKENI. Trimming cost V 6 bases and J 10 bases, with 11 bases left between them. CDR3 length: 11 amino acids. DNA of the CDR3: TGTGCCAGCTCCCCCGGGAGCCCGCAGTATTTT. Translation gives CASSPGSPQYF.

The V and J genes are TRBV6-5 and TRBJ1-2; 8 bases fit TRBD1. This CDR3 is built from 14 residues. V lost 8 bases, J lost 6 bases, and 11 bases stayed unmatched. CDR1 MNHEY and CDR2 SVGAGI come from the germline V gene. The CDR3 coding sequence is TGTGCCAGCGACCCTCGACAGGGGACACATGGCTACACCTTC. It encodes CASDPRQGTHGYTF.

The chain carries TRBV30 and TRBJ2-1, with D possibly TRBD1 on 5 matching bases. The CDR3 totals 15 residues. V lost 0 bases and J lost 2, with 11 bases in between. Germline V gives CDR1 GTSNPN, CDR2 SVGIG (reference sequence). The CDR3 nucleotides are TGTGCCTGGAGTGTAGGTCCAGGGACCTACAATGAGCAGTTCTTC. Protein sequence: CAWSVGPGTYNEQFF.

V and J are TRBV3-1 (or the pseudogene TRBV3-2) and TRBJ2-1; D is perhaps TRBD2 (6 bases). The CDR3 runs to 16 residues. Trimming pared 1 base from V and 2 bases from J, leaving 12 bases between. Germline loops: CDR1 LGHDT, CDR2 YNNKEL (reference sequence). CDR3 loop: CASSQVGLATYNEQFF. The DNA for the CDR3 is TGTGCCAGCAGCCAAGTGGGGCTAGCGACCTACAATGAGCAGTTCTTC.